These 15 T cell receptor beta chains were sequenced from one sample in a study of PD-L1 blockade in urothelial cancer. Time point in this sample: peripheral blood 6 weeks after treatment start. Data came from immunoSEQ multiplex PCR; TCRdb stores just in-frame clones and leaves some out. The repertoire holds 23,000 or so clones, with 82% as singletons. This material consisted of PBMCs, taken around atezolizumab (anti-PD-L1) treatment. These receptors were taken from a man between 65 and 85 years old with urothelial cancer.

In this sample, this clone turned up a few times. The chain is built from TRBV4-2 and TRBJ2-2; 8 bases map to TRBD1. The V segment lost 4 bases and the J segment 0 bases; nucleotides outside the gene matches: 4. Germline values: CDR1 LGHNA, CDR2 YNFKEQ. The CDR3 runs to 16 residues. The CDR3 bases are TGTGCCAGCAGCCCATCACAGGGGGCGAACACCGGGGAGCTGTTTTTT. Translating it yields CASSPSQGANTGELFF.

The chain is built from TRBV2 and TRBJ2-2; 11 bases are shared with TRBD1. Germline CDR1 and CDR2: SNHLY and FYNNEI. This CDR3 spans 17 amino acids. V trimming: 5 bases; J trimming: 6 bases; junction bases outside the gene matches: 11. CDR3: CASSRDRGTGSPGELFF. CDR3 nucleotide sequence: TGTGCCAGCAGTCGGGACAGGGGGACGGGTTCCCCCGGGGAGCTGTTTTTT.

The CDR3, as DNA: TGTGCCATCAGTGGGGGCCAGCTCGATCCAAAGGGGACATATGGCTACACCTTC. Its protein is CAISGGQLDPKGTYGYTF. The chain is built from TRBV10-3 and TRBJ1-2; D perhaps matches TRBD1 (6 bases). The V and J ends lost 4 bases and 5 bases respectively, with 26 bases between them. The germline gives CDR1 ENHRY, CDR2 SYGVKD. The CDR3 loop spans 18 amino acids.

Written as DNA, the CDR3 is TGTGCCAGCAAGCCGGGACTCAAAGACACTGAAGCTTTCTTT. Translated, it gives CASKPGLKDTEAFF. The chain recombines TRBV6-4 with TRBJ1-1; weak D call: TRBD1 (5 bases). The CDR3 length is 14 residues. Germline lookup yields CDR1 MRHNA and CDR2 SNTAGT. V gave up 7 bases and J gave up 3 bases, with 15 bases separating them.

The chain combines TRBV27 with TRBJ2-1, with 7 bases fitting TRBD2. This CDR3 comprises 16 residues. Germline CDR1 and CDR2: MNHEY and SMNVEV (reference sequence). J gave up 2 bases and V 6 bases, and 10 bases lay outside the gene matches. The DNA for the CDR3 is TGTGCCAGCAGGGGGGAGGGAGTCTACCCCTACAATGAGCAGTTCTTC. This codes for CASRGEGVYPYNEQFF.

In this sample, this clone turned up once. The J gene is TRBJ1-1, the V gene TRBV6-4; TRBD1 aligns across 7 bases. The CDR3 loop spans 14 amino acids. V gave up 6 bases and J gave up 3 bases; unmatched junction bases: 7. Germline assignment: CDR1 MRHNA and CDR2 SNTAGT. The CDR3 nucleotides read TGTGCCAGCAGGGAACAGGGGCGGGACACTGAAGCTTTCTTT. The encoded protein is CASREQGRDTEAFF.

For the CDR3, the DNA is TGCGCCAGCAGCCAAGATCCAGCGGGAGCACTCGGCAATGAGCAGTTCTTC. This encodes CASSQDPAGALGNEQFF. The chain recombines TRBV4-3 with TRBJ2-1; TRBD2 matches at 8 bases. V trimming: 0 bases; J trimming: 6 bases; junction bases outside the gene matches: 10. Germline loops: CDR1 LGHNA, CDR2 YSLEER. This CDR3 is built from 17 residues.

The chain combines TRBV27 with TRBJ2-5; D ambiguous. The V gene lost 3 bases and the J gene lost 4 bases, with 9 bases spanning the gap. Germline CDR1 reads MNHEY; CDR2 reads SMNVEV (reference sequence). This CDR3 has 13 amino acids. The CDR3 protein is CASSLSTGETQYF. DNA of the CDR3: TGTGCCAGCAGTTTGAGTACGGGAGAGACCCAGTACTTC.

The rearrangement uses TRBV28 and TRBJ2-1; 7 bases fit TRBD2. Germline V gene data show CDR1 as MDHEN and CDR2 as SYDVKM. Trimming at V came to 3 bases and at J to 1 base, leaving 6 bases not matched to a gene. The CDR3 spans 16 residues. The CDR3 here is CASSLVGLLSYNEQFF. The CDR3 DNA sequence: TGTGCCAGCAGTTTGGTGGGACTACTATCCTACAATGAGCAGTTCTTC.

The rearrangement joins TRBV28 to TRBJ2-5; D gene uncertain. The CDR3 extends over 13 amino acids. The germline V gene has CDR1 MDHEN and CDR2 SYDVKM. With 3 bases removed from V and 1 base from J, the gap between germline ends came to 6 bases. The CDR3 protein is CASSFNVQETQYF. The CDR3 DNA reads TGTGCCAGCAGTTTTAATGTCCAAGAGACCCAGTACTTC.

This rearrangement joins TRBV10-3 to TRBJ2-5; 11 bases agree with TRBD2. The CDR3 runs 16 residues. V shed 4 bases, J shed 6 bases, and the junction held 10 bases outside the gene matches. CDR1 is ENHRY, CDR2 SYGVKD, per germline. The DNA of the CDR3 is TGTGCCATCAGTGCGGCTAGCGGGAGGACGGGAAAGACCCAGTACTTC. The encoded protein is CAISAASGRTGKTQYF.

This clone was seen a few times. The chain carries TRBV19 and TRBJ2-2; no clear D. Per the germline V gene, CDR1 is LNHDA and CDR2 is SQIVND (reference sequence). The CDR3 is 15 residues long. The germline V and J ends were trimmed by 3 bases and 0 bases, with 8 bases remaining between them. CDR3 DNA: TGTGCCAGTAGTATGCAGTCCGCGAACACCGGGGAGCTGTTTTTT. This gives the protein CASSMQSANTGELFF. Drawing the rest from reference TRBV19 and TRBJ2-2, the complete variable domain is DGGITQSPKYLFRKEGQNVTLSCEQNLNHDAMYWYRQDPGQGLRLIYYSQIVNDFQKGDIAEGYSVSREKKESFPLTVTSAQKNPTAFYLCASSMQSANTGELFFGEGSRLTVL.

The chain uses TRBV5-6 and TRBJ2-7, with TRBD1 matching over 7 bases. Germline CDR1 SGHDT, CDR2 YYEEEE. The CDR3 runs 14 residues. J lost 2 bases, V lost 5 bases, and 7 bases had no gene match. CDR3 residues: CASSFRGQPYEQYF. In DNA form, the CDR3 reads TGTGCCAGCAGTTTCCGGGGACAGCCCTACGAGCAGTACTTC.

J is TRBJ2-5 and V is TRBV7-2, with 8 positions matching TRBD1. Trimming took 5 bases from V and 5 from J; bases not matched to a gene: 7. The CDR3 extends over 14 amino acids. The germline V gene has CDR1 SGHTA and CDR2 FQGNSA. The CDR3 reads CASSPRRTGETQYF. The CDR3 DNA is TGTGCCAGCAGCCCTCGCAGGACAGGGGAGACCCAGTACTTC.

V usage is TRBV2 and J usage is TRBJ2-1; no clear D gene. Trimming took off 3 bases at V and 4 bases at J, with 13 bases between the two ends. The CDR3 is 15 residues long. Looked up from germline, CDR1 is SNHLY and CDR2 is FYNNEI. CDR3 nucleotide sequence: TGTGCCAGCAGTGAGGAGTACAAACCATACAATGAGCAGTTCTTC. Protein product: CASSEEYKPYNEQFF.